The next 18 T cell receptor beta chains were all read from a single sample in a study of CD4 T cells in relation to SARS-CoV-2 and coronaviruses. The unexposed donors gave CD4+ T cells in about 2010-2019, prior to COVID-19. CD4+ T cells were isolated from the cells after more than nine days of culture. The repertoire was sequenced with immunoSEQ multiplex PCR; TCRdb's copy has only in-frame clones and lacks some. The table lists approximately 27,000 clones, 65% to 85% of them singletons. These receptors have no identified antigens. Material for sequencing was CD4+ T cells from PBMCs, cultured in vitro. The receptors come from a human donor in good health.

This clone was seen only once. The chain couples TRBV6-6 to TRBJ2-2, with D uncertain. Deletions cut 4 bases from V and 7 bases from J, with 7 bases between. This CDR3 is built from 12 residues. CDR1 and CDR2 from the germline V gene are MNHNY and SVGAGI (reference sequence). CDR3: CASSSARGELFF. Written as DNA, the CDR3 is TGTGCCAGCAGTTCGGCCCGCGGGGAGCTGTTTTTT.

This chain uses TRBV5-1 with TRBJ1-2; D perhaps matches TRBD1 (6 bases). Germline V CDR1 and CDR2: SGHRS, YFSETQ. Trimming removed 0 bases at V and 8 bases at J, with 11 bases between. The CDR3 contains 13 residues. CDR3: CASSLGGPLGYTF. DNA for the CDR3: TGCGCCAGCAGCTTGGGGGGGCCGCTCGGCTACACCTTC. Looking up the rest from reference TRBV5-1 and TRBJ1-2 gives the full variable domain: KAGVTQTPRYLIKTRGQQVTLSCSPISGHRSVSWYQQTPGQGLQFLFEYFSETQRNKGNFPGRFSGRQFSNSRSEMNVSTLELGDSALYLCASSLGGPLGYTFGSGTRLTVV.

CDR3 sequence: CASSFTKNTGAFF. In nucleotides, the CDR3 is TGTGCCAGCAGTTTCACAAAGAACACGGGAGCTTTCTTT. The chain carries TRBV3-1 (or the pseudogene TRBV3-2) and TRBJ1-1; D not certain. The CDR3 sequence is 13 residues long. V shed 6 bases and J shed 10 bases, with 18 bases lying between them. CDR1 and CDR2 (germline): LGHDT, YNNKEL (reference sequence).

The chain links TRBV30 to TRBJ1-6; TRBD1 is a possible D gene (5 bases). Germline CDR1 reads GTSNPN; CDR2 reads SVGIG (reference sequence). This CDR3 contains 13 residues. The V end was cut by 6 bases, the J end by 7 bases, with 13 bases between. This CDR3 is CACGPGENSPLHF. In DNA form, the CDR3 reads TGTGCCTGTGGTCCGGGGGAAAATTCACCCCTCCACTTT.

This clone was counted once. This rearrangement joins TRBV7-2 to TRBJ2-1; the D is unclear. V lost 3 bases and J 6 bases, leaving 9 bases between the germline ends. CDR3 size: 13 residues. CDR1 is SGHTA and CDR2 is FQGNSA in the germline V gene. This chain's CDR3 is CASSFPWVNEQFF. The CDR3 coding sequence is TGTGCCAGCAGCTTCCCGTGGGTCAATGAGCAGTTCTTC. Full variable domain (outside the CDR3, taken from reference TRBV7-2 and TRBJ2-1): GAGVSQSPSNKVTEKGKDVELRCDPISGHTALYWYRQSLGQGLEFLIYFQGNSAPDKSGLPSDRFSAERTGGSVSTLTIQRTQQEDSAVYLCASSFPWVNEQFFGPGTRLTVL.

The chain has TRBV5-1 and TRBJ1-2; 8 nucleotides agree with TRBD1. Per germline, CDR1 SGHRS and CDR2 YFSETQ. The ends lost 1 base at V and 8 bases at J; junction bases unmatched: 7. The CDR3 consists of 14 residues. CDR3 region: CASSLSPTGVGYTF. CDR3 nucleotide sequence: TGCGCCAGCAGCTTGTCACCGACAGGGGTCGGCTACACCTTC.

The rearrangement links TRBV4-3 to TRBJ2-7; perhaps D is TRBD1 or TRBD2 (6 bases each). There are 14 residues in the CDR3. Germline CDR1 and CDR2: LGHNA and YSLEER. Trimming shortened V by 1 base and J by 7 bases, and 14 bases separated the two germline ends. DNA for the CDR3: TGCGCCAGCAGCCAAGTTCGGAGGGGGAGGGAGCAGTACTTC. The encoded protein is CASSQVRRGREQYF.

This chain uses TRBV2 with TRBJ1-5, with TRBD1 matching over 7 bases. The CDR3 contains 15 residues. Germline values: CDR1 SNHLY, CDR2 FYNNEI. J lost 4 bases, V lost 6 bases, and 9 bases had no gene match. CDR3 sequence reads: CASRRDSTSNQPQHF. CDR3 sequence (DNA): TGTGCCAGCAGGCGGGACAGCACTAGTAATCAGCCCCAGCATTTT.

This clone appeared once. The chain is built from TRBV6-2 or TRBV6-3 and TRBJ2-2; 8 bases align to TRBD2. CDR3 length equals 16 residues. In germline, CDR1 is MNHEY, CDR2 SVGEGT. V lost 5 bases to trimming and J lost 0 bases; unmatched junction nucleotides: 5. The CDR3: CASSALAGPNTGELFF. The CDR3 DNA sequence: TGTGCCAGCAGTGCCTTAGCGGGGCCGAACACCGGGGAGCTGTTTTTT.

This chain joins TRBV2 and TRBJ1-2; 11 bases line up with TRBD1. The junction had 10 bases not matched to a gene; V was cut back by 8 bases and J by 8 bases. Germline V lookup: CDR1 SNHLY, CDR2 FYNNEI. CDR3 length: 14 residues. The CDR3 reads CASGLGGQGGGYTF. The DNA of the CDR3 is TGTGCCAGCGGCCTGGGGGGACAGGGGGGCGGCTACACCTTC. Combining the CDR3 with reference TRBV2 and TRBJ1-2 gives the whole variable domain EPEVTQTPSHQVTQMGQEVILRCVPISNHLYFYWYRQILGQKVEFLVSFYNNEISEKSEIFDDQFSVERPDGSNFTLKIRSTKLEDSAMYFCASGLGGQGGGYTFGSGTRLTVV.

J is TRBJ1-1 and V is TRBV3-1 (or the pseudogene TRBV3-2), with TRBD1 matching 8 bases. CDR3 length equals 14 residues. CDR1 is LGHDT, CDR2 YNNKEL, per germline (reference sequence). Trimming took 7 bases from V and 8 from J; bases not matched to a gene: 12. CDR3 in DNA: TGTGCCAGCACCACGGGGACAGGAGGTCGAGAAGCTTTCTTT. Translated, it gives CASTTGTGGREAFF.

The sample holds a few counts of this clone. J is TRBJ2-6 and V is TRBV7-9, with 7 bases aligning to TRBD2. The CDR3 runs 19 residues. CDR1 SEHNR and CDR2 FQNEAQ come from the germline V gene (reference sequence). V shed 5 bases, J shed 0 bases, and the junction held 13 bases outside the gene matches. The CDR3 is CASSHQGVAGSSGANVLTF. The CDR3 DNA sequence: TGTGCCAGCAGCCATCAAGGAGTAGCGGGCTCCTCTGGGGCCAACGTCCTGACTTTC.

The chain couples TRBV4-1 to TRBJ1-1; D uncertain. Germline CDR1 reads MGHRA; CDR2 reads YSYEKL. V was cut by 1 base and J by 4 bases, with 7 bases left in between. The CDR3 length is 13 residues. The CDR3 protein is CASSQAPTTEAFF. For the CDR3, the DNA is TGCGCCAGCAGCCAAGCGCCAACCACTGAAGCTTTCTTT.

The genes are TRBV5-1 and TRBJ2-3, with D uncertain. Trimming stripped 0 bases from V and 2 bases from J, with 7 bases between. The CDR3 is 14 residues long. Germline V lookup: CDR1 SGHRS, CDR2 YFSETQ. The CDR3 protein is CASSLAIDTDTQYF. The CDR3 DNA sequence: TGCGCCAGCAGCTTGGCCATCGACACAGATACGCAGTATTTT.

The gene calls are TRBV12-3 or TRBV12-4 and TRBJ1-3; tentatively, D is TRBD1 (5 bases). The CDR3 sequence is 12 residues long. V was shortened by 8 bases and J by 0 bases, with 5 bases between the two germline ends. In nucleotides, the CDR3 is TGTGCCAGCCAGGGCTCTGGAAACACCATATATTTT. This encodes CASQGSGNTIYF.

The genes are TRBV9 and TRBJ1-1, with 7 bases that match TRBD1. The V gene end was trimmed by 0 bases and the J gene end by 5 bases; junction bases not matched to a gene: 4. The germline V gene encodes CDR1 SGDLS and CDR2 YYNGEE. The CDR3 contains 14 residues. The CDR3 sequence is CASSVDPTGTEAFF. The CDR3 nucleotides are TGTGCCAGCAGCGTAGACCCGACAGGGACTGAAGCTTTCTTT.

V usage is TRBV10-3 and J usage is TRBJ1-2, with a weak D call TRBD1 (6 bases). The CDR3 sequence is 13 residues long. Trimming took 10 bases from V and 2 from J, leaving 14 bases between them. Germline CDR1 and CDR2: ENHRY and SYGVKD. The CDR3, as DNA: TGTGCCACCGTCAGGGACAACAACTATGGCTACACCTTC. It codes for CATVRDNNYGYTF.

The chain combines TRBV7-9 with TRBJ2-1, with TRBD1 matching 7 bases. The CDR3 extends over 15 amino acids. Germline V lookup: CDR1 SEHNR, CDR2 FQNEAQ (reference sequence). V gave up 4 bases and J gave up 8 bases; unmatched junction bases: 11. In DNA, the CDR3 is TGTGCCAGCAGCTCGACAGGGCAAGTTCGGGATGAGCAGTTCTTC. Amino acids: CASSSTGQVRDEQFF.